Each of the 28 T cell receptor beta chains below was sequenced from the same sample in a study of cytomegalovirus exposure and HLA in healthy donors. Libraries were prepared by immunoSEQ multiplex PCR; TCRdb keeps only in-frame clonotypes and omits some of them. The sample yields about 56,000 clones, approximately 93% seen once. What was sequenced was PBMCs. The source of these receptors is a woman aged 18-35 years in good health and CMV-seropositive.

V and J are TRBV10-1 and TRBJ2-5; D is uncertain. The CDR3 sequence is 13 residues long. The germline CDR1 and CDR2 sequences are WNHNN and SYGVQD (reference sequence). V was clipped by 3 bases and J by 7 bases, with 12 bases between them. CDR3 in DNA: TGCGCCAGCAGTGATTCAGCGCCGGGGACCCAGTACTTC. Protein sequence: CASSDSAPGTQYF.

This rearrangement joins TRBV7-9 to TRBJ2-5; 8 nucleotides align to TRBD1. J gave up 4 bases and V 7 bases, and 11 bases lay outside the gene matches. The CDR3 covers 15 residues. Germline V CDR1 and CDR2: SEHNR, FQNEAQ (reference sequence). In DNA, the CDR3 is TGTGCCAGCACAAACAGGGGGTGGGTTCGAGAGACCCAGTACTTC. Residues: CASTNRGWVRETQYF.

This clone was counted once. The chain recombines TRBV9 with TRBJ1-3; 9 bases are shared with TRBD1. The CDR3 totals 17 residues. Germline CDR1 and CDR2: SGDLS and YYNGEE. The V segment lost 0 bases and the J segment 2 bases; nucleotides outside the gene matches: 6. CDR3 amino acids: CASSVVAGQGAGNTIYF. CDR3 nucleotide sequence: TGTGCCAGCAGCGTAGTAGCGGGACAGGGAGCTGGAAACACCATATATTTT.

The CDR3 spells CASSQLGLNNSPLHF. The CDR3 region has the DNA TGTGCCAGCAGCCAACTTGGACTAAATAATTCACCCCTCCACTTT. J is TRBJ1-6 and V is TRBV4-2; D gene ambiguous. CDR1 is LGHNA and CDR2 is YNFKEQ in the germline V gene. Trimming took off 2 bases at V and 5 bases at J, with 10 bases between the two ends. The CDR3 spans 15 residues.

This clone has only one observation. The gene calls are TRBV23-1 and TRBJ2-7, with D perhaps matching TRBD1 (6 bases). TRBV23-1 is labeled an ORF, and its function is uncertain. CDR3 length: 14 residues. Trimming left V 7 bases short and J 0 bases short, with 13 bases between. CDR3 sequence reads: CASTTGFGSYEQYF. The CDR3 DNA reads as TGCGCCAGCACCACAGGGTTCGGCTCCTACGAGCAGTACTTC.

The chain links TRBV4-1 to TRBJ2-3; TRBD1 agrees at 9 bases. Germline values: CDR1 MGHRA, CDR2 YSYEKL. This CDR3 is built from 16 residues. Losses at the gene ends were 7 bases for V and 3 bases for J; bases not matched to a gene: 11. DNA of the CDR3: TGCGCCAGCACCCCAAGCCCGGGACAGGGAACAGATACGCAGTATTTT. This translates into CASTPSPGQGTDTQYF.

As DNA, the CDR3 is TGTGCCAGCAGTCAGTGGACAGGGAGCTCCTACGAGCAGTACTTC. This codes for CASSQWTGSSYEQYF. The chain has TRBV28 and TRBJ2-7; 8 bases are a match to TRBD1. This CDR3 comprises 15 residues. Germline lookup yields CDR1 MDHEN and CDR2 SYDVKM. Unmatched junction bases numbered 6, after V lost 5 bases and J lost 0 bases.

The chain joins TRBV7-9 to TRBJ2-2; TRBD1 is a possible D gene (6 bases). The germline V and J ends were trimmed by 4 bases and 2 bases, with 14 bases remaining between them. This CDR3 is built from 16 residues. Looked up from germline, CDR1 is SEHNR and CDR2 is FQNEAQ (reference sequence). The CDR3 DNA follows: TGTGCCAGCAGCTCGACAGGACACATTAACACCGGGGAGCTGTTTTTT. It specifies CASSSTGHINTGELFF.

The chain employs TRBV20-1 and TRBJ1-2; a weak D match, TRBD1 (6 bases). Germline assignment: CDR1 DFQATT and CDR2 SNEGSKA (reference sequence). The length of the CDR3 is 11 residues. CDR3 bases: TGCGAATGGGGGCATAACTATGGCTACACCTTC. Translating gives CEWGHNYGYTF.

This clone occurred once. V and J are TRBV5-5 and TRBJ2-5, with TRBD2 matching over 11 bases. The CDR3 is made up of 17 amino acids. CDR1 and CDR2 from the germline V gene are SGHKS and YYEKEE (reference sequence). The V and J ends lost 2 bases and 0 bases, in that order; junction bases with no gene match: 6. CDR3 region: CASSLPGLADNQETQYF. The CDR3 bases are TGTGCCAGCAGCTTACCGGGACTAGCGGATAACCAAGAGACCCAGTACTTC.

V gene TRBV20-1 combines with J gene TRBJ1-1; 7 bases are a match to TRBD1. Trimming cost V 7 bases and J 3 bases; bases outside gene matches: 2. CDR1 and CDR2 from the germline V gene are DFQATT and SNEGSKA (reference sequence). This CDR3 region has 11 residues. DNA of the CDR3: TGCAGTGTCAGGGGGGACACTGAAGCTTTCTTT. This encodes CSVRGDTEAFF.

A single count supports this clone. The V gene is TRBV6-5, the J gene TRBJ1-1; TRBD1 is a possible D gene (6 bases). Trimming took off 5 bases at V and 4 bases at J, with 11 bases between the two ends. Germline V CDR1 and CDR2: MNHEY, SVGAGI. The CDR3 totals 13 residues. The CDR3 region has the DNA TGTGCCAGCAGTCTTATGGACAGCACTGAAGCTTTCTTT. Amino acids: CASSLMDSTEAFF.

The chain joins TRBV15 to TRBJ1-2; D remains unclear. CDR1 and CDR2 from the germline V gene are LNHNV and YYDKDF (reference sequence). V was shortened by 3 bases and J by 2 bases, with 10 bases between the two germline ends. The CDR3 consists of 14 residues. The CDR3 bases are TGTGCCACCAGCAGGCAGGCGGGCAACTATGGCTACACCTTC. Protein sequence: CATSRQAGNYGYTF.

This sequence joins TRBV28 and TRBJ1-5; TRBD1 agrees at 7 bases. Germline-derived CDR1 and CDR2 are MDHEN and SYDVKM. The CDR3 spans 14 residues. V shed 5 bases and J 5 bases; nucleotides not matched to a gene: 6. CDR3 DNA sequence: TGTGCCAGCAGTGATCGACAGGGTTATCAGCCCCAGCATTTT. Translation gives CASSDRQGYQPQHF. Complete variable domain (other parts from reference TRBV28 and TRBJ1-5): DVKVTQSSRYLVKRTGEKVFLECVQDMDHENMFWYRQDPGLGLRLIYFSYDVKMKEKGDIPEGYSVSREKKERFSLILESASTNQTSMYLCASSDRQGYQPQHFGDGTRLSIL.

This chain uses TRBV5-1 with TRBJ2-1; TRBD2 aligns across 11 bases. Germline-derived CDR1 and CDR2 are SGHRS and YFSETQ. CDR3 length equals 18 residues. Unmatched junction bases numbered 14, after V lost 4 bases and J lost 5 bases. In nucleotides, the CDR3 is TGCGCCAGCAGCCCACGCGCAACCGGGACTAGCGGTCACAATGAGCAGTTCTTC. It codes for CASSPRATGTSGHNEQFF.

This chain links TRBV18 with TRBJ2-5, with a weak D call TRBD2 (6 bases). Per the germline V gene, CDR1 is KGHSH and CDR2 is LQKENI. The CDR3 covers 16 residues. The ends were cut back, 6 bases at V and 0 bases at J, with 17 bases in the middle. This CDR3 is CASSPNRRGDQETQYF. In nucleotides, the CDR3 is TGTGCCAGCTCCCCAAACAGGAGGGGCGACCAAGAGACCCAGTACTTC.

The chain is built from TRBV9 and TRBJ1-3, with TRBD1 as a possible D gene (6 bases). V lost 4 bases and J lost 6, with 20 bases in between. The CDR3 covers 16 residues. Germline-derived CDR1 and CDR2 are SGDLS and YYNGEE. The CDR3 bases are TGTGCCAGCAGCTCCCATCGGGGGGGCATGGAAAACACCATATATTTT. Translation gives CASSSHRGGMENTIYF.

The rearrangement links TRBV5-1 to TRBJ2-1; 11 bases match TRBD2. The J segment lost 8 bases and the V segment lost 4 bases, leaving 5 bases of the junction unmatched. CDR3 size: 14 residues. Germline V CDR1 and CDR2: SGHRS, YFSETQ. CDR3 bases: TGCGCCAGCAGCATTAGCGGGGGGGCCGATGAGCAGTTCTTC. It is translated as CASSISGGADEQFF. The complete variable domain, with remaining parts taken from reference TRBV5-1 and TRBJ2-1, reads KAGVTQTPRYLIKTRGQQVTLSCSPISGHRSVSWYQQTPGQGLQFLFEYFSETQRNKGNFPGRFSGRQFSNSRSEMNVSTLELGDSALYLCASSISGGADEQFFGPGTRLTVL.

CDR3 DNA: TGCGCCAGCAGCTTGTTGACACTCCAAGAGACCCAGTACTTC. This encodes CASSLLTLQETQYF. The gene calls are TRBV5-1 and TRBJ2-5; D gene unclear. The CDR3 spans 14 residues. V dropped 1 base and J dropped 1 base, with 8 bases sitting between them. Germline CDR1 reads SGHRS; CDR2 reads YFSETQ. The entire variable domain, with the rest obtained from reference TRBV5-1 and TRBJ2-5, is as follows: KAGVTQTPRYLIKTRGQQVTLSCSPISGHRSVSWYQQTPGQGLQFLFEYFSETQRNKGNFPGRFSGRQFSNSRSEMNVSTLELGDSALYLCASSLLTLQETQYFGPGTRLLVL.

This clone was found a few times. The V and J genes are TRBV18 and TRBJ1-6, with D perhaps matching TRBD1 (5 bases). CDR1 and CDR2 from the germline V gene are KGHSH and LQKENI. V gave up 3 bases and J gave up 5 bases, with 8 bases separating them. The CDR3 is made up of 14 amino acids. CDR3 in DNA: TGTGCCAGCTCACCTCAGGGAAATAATTCACCCCTCCACTTT. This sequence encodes CASSPQGNNSPLHF.

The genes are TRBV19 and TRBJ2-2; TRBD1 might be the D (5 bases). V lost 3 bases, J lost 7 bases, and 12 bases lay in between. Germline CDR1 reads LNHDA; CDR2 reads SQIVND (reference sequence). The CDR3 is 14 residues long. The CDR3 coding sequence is TGTGCCAGTAGTATCAATGGGGCTGGCGGGGAGCTGTTTTTT. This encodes CASSINGAGGELFF.

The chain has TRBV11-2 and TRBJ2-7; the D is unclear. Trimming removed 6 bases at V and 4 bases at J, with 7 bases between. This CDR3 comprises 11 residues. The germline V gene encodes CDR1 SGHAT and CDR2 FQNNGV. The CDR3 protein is CASRTTYEQYF. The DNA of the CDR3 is TGTGCCAGCAGGACGACTTACGAGCAGTACTTC.

The CDR3 sequence: CASTHAQGGNEQFF. The CDR3 coding sequence is TGTGCCAGTACCCACGCACAGGGTGGCAATGAGCAGTTCTTC. V usage is TRBV19 and J usage is TRBJ2-1; a weak D match, TRBD1 (6 bases). The CDR3 has 14 amino acids. V was cut by 7 bases and J by 6 bases, with 16 bases left in between. Germline CDR1 LNHDA, CDR2 SQIVND (reference sequence).

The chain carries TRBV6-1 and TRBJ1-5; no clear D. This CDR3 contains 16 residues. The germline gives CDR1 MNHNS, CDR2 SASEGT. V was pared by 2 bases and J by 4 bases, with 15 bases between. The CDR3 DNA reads TGTGCCAGCAGTGAATTTGGTACAGTCTCAAATCAGCCCCAGCATTTT. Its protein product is CASSEFGTVSNQPQHF.

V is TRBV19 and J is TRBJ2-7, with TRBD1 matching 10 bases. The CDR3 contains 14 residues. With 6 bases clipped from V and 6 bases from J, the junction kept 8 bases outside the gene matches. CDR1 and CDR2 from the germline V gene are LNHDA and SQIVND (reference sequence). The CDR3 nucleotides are TGTGCCAGTAGCCAACGGACAGGGGGAACCGAGCAGTACTTC. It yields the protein CASSQRTGGTEQYF.

CDR3 nucleotides: TGTGCCAGCAGCAAGAGGACTAGCCAGTACACAGATACGCAGTATTTT. Translated, it gives CASSKRTSQYTDTQYF. This chain connects TRBV5-6 to TRBJ2-3; TRBD2 matches 8 bases. Germline V CDR1 and CDR2: SGHDT, YYEEEE. CDR3 size: 16 residues. After removal of 4 bases from V and 2 bases from J, the junction contained 9 bases not matched to a gene.

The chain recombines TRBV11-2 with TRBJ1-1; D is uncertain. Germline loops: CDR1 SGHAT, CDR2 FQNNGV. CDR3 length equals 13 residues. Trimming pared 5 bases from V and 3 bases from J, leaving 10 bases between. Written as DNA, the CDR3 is TGTGCCAGCAGCCCTGAGGTATACACTGAAGCTTTCTTT. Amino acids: CASSPEVYTEAFF.

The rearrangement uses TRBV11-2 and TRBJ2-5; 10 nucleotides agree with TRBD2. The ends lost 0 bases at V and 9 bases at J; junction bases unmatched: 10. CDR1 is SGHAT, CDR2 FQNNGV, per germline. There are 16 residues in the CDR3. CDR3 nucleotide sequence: TGTGCCAGCAGCTTAGATTTAGCTAGCGGGGGAGCGGCCCAGTACTTC. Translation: CASSLDLASGGAAQYF.